The T cell receptor (beta chain) under discussion was sequenced for a study of blood T cell repertoires in COVID-19. In the study overall: Both acute and convalescent COVID-19 samples were obtained from the United States, Italy and Spain.

The length of the CDR3 is 15 residues. Germline V gene sequence: CDR1 LGHNA, CDR2 YSLEER. Trimming took 4 bases from V and 6 from J; bases not matched to a gene: 6. The table came from immunoSEQ multiplex PCR; TCRdb's copy has only in-frame clones and leaves some out. The sample carries about 270,000 clones, around 90% recorded once. The sequence derives from a woman aged 45-59 years who had recovered from COVID-19. The specimen sequenced was PBMCs or T cells enriched from blood (not recorded which). The chain joins TRBV4-3 to TRBJ1-4; 9 bases agree with TRBD1. CDR3 region: CASSREGDRDEKLFF. CDR3 nucleotide sequence: TGCGCCAGCAGCCGCGAAGGGGACAGGGATGAAAAACTGTTTTTT.